This T cell receptor (beta chain) was documented in a study of a mutant IDH1 vaccine in newly diagnosed glioma. Study details: Standard pretreatment was either radiotherapy, temozolomide, or, for most, radiochemotherapy with temozolomide.

TCRdb's copy holds only in-frame clones and misses some; the assay was immunoSEQ multiplex PCR. Of 30,000 to 40,000 clones detected, around 90% appear once; the ten largest clones hold 5.1%. Specified time point: week 47, end of study. With topical imiquimod, each dose of the vaccine consisted of 300 ug of mutant IDH1 20-mer peptide. All eight of the vaccinations patients received fell in weeks 1, 3, 5, 7, 11, 15, 19 and 23. This CDR3 has 17 amino acids. Trimming left V 0 bases short and J 2 bases short, with 13 bases between. Germline-derived CDR1 and CDR2 are WNHNN and SYGVQD (reference sequence). Notes on this clone: The antigen is unknown.

This receptor was taken from a middle-aged woman with glioma. Sequences were derived from PBMCs, sampled from a glioma patient whose treatment included an IDH1 peptide vaccine. This chain joins TRBV10-1 and TRBJ2-2, with D possibly called TRBD1 or TRBD2 (7 bases each). This CDR3 is CASSESARGGNTGELFF. In DNA form, the CDR3 reads TGCGCCAGCAGTGAGTCGGCCAGGGGGGGAAACACCGGGGAGCTGTTTTTT.